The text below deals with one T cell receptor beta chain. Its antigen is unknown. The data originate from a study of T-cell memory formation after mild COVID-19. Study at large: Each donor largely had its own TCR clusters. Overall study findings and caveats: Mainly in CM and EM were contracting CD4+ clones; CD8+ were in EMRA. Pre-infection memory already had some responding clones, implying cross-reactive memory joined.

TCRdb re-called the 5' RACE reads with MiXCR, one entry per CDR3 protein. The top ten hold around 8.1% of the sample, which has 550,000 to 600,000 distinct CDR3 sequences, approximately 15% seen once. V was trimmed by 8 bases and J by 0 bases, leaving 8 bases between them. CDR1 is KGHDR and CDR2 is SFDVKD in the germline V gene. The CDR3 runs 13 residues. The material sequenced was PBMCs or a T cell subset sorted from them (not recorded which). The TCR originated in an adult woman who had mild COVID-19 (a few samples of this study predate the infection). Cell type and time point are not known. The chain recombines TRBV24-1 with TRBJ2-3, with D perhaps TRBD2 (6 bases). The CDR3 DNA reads TGTGCCACCAATAGCGGTAGCACAGATACGCAGTATTTT. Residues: CATNSGSTDTQYF.